The T cell receptor (beta chain) described here comes from a study of blood T cell repertoires in COVID-19. The table came from immunoSEQ multiplex PCR; TCRdb's copy has only in-frame clones and leaves some out. The sample has under 55,000 clones; roughly 87% are singletons. The CDR3 runs to 12 residues. Germline lookup yields CDR1 SQVTM and CDR2 ANQGSEA. V lost 7 bases and J 5 bases, leaving 12 bases between the germline ends. This chain links TRBV29-1 with TRBJ2-1; a weak D match, TRBD2 (5 bases). The sequence was obtained from a woman older than 75 with active COVID-19. Sequencing was carried out using peripheral blood. The CDR3 DNA sequence: TGCAGCGCGACGGACTTCGACAATGAGCAGTTCTTC. Its protein product is CSATDFDNEQFF.